What follows describes a single T cell receptor beta chain. Its antigen remains unidentified. Within one base of it there is no much larger clone, and no base qualities were kept. The sample carries other DNA sequences with the same CDR3. CDR1 LNHDA and CDR2 SQIVND were looked up in the germline V gene (reference sequence). For this chain, trimming is 5 bases at the V end and 3 bases at the J end, and the number of junction bases without a gene match is 4. The CDR3 numbers 13 residues from cysteine through phenylalanine. Only the CDR3 DNA stays, 39 bases, in frame from base 1. The library was obtained by the immunoSEQ multiplex PCR assay. For the multiplex PCR, a mixture combining 60 forward primers for TCR Vbeta segments and 13 reverse primers for TCR Jbeta segments was used. The CDR3 region of rearranged TCR beta genes was amplified from genomic DNA by a multiplex PCR assay. The Illumina HiSeq System was used to sequence the amplified TCR beta libraries as 87-base-pair reads. The study's own analysis went as follows. A later analysis tallied around 80 million unique TCR beta chains across the 666 repertoires, and around 10 million of those chains were shared by two or more donors. To remove PCR and sequencing errors, raw reads were error-corrected and collapsed into unique sequences using a nearest-neighbor algorithm that merged closely related sequences. CDR3 sequences were aligned to IMGT reference sequences to assign V, D and J gene segments. For a sequence to be retained, a match of at least six nucleotides was required to both a V gene segment and a J gene segment. A rearrangement was called productive if the CDR3 had no stop codons and remained in frame with V and J, and every other rearrangement was called non-productive. CDR3 was defined according to IMGT convention as the region running from the second conserved V-encoded cysteine to the conserved J-encoded phenylalanine. Sequences without an unambiguous match to a single V gene segment were excluded from the earlier analysis of approximately 560 of the donors. An earlier analysis of several hundred of the donors called V segments functional above 56.7% productive rearrangements and segregating when the between-donor standard deviation exceeded 5%. A statistical classification framework was built for diagnosing cytomegalovirus status from the catalog of TCR beta chain sequences. V and J gene assignment, in a later analysis, came from comparing TCR nucleotide sequences with IMGT/GENE-DB human TR gene sequences. In a later analysis, CDR3 sequences and most-parsimonious VDJ recombination scenarios were assigned using the TCRdist pipeline. In a later analysis, each TCR beta chain was defined by its CDR3 amino acid sequence together with its V-gene family, and reads lacking a unique V-gene family were excluded. As a way to deal with suspected cross-contamination and a sequencing artifact, a later analysis dropped 450 to 600 nucleotide sequences that were highly shared and had low generation probability. In a later analysis, a clonal expansion index for each public chain was calculated from normalized within-repertoire ranks of inferred template counts. In a later analysis, generation probabilities were computed using a VDJ recombination model fitted to out-of-frame rearrangements, and the results were checked against IGoR. In a later analysis, TCR-TCR, TCR-HLA and TCR-CMV co-occurrence was scored with hypergeometric tests, and a repertoire-size bias correction was applied to TCR pairs. A later analysis estimated false discovery rates by permuting HLA or CMV assignments 20 times. In a later analysis, co-occurring TCRs were grouped with DBSCAN, and TCRdist sequence similarity was added when clustering was performed within HLA-allele-positive subsets. For co-occurrence clustering, repertoires with fewer than 30,000 or more than 120,000 public chains were excluded, along with roughly five repertoires with anomalous nucleotide sharing. Not all clones reach the TCRdb copy of this immuneACCESS table, which keeps in-frame sequences only. Checked studies attribute under half of the gap to unresolved V genes and leave the rest unexplained. Clone size and the V and J calls come from that table; the DNA yielded D and trimming. The sample data list about 160,000 clones, and around 80% of these were observed just once. The ten most abundant clones make up around 7.7% of the sample.

These data originate in a study of cytomegalovirus exposure and HLA in healthy donors (dated by TCRdb to between 2016 and 2019). In terms of the full investigation: An earlier analysis of roughly 500 of the donors reported 250 to 300 Gb of sequence data and 90 million to 120 million unique TCR beta sequences obtained from around 180 million T cells. An earlier analysis of approximately 640 of the donors applied high-throughput TCR beta sequencing to assess whether each TCR beta V gene segment acted as functional or pseudogenic. Donor age, sex, ethnicity and CMV serostatus were collected together with the repertoire data. All discovery cohort repertoires had been generated on a single sequencing platform. Four to six DR-DQ haplotypes were handled as single units for association and clustering, since linkage in the cohort was strong. The T cell repertoires of some 700 subjects were profiled by immunosequencing and related to cytomegalovirus serostatus. HLA typing included class I and class II loci at four-digit resolution. Among the approximately 400 genotyped donors, around 81% belonged to the genetic ancestry cluster associated with self-reported Caucasian donors. The aim of the study was to test whether cataloging public T cell receptors could identify signatures of past pathogen exposure. The number of donors typed differed by locus, with roughly 620-630 for A, B, C, DRB1 and DQB1, about 500 for DQA1, about 610 for DPA1, and roughly 450 for DPB1. On average, about 240,000 unique TCR beta nucleotide sequences were sequenced per donor among a few hundred genotyped donors of the cohort, with 15% to 20% of those sequences being non-productive. To predict cytomegalovirus infection status, the study brought together high-throughput TCR immunosequencing, statistical association of individual TCRs with disease status, and machine learning. In a later genetic analysis, genome-wide SNP genotypes for 398 of the 666 donors were used, and that subset was treated as a discovery cohort. An early release that covered about 640 HLA-typed donors contained approximately 300 gigabases of sequencing data and about 84 million unique TCR sequences. In a later analysis, previously published TCR beta repertoires from 670 or so donors were re-analyzed and high-resolution HLA genotyping was added so that TCR occurrence patterns could be studied. Along with the roughly 610-subject first cohort, a separate validation cohort of around 120 different subjects was used. Rather than using new phenotypic data, the later analysis identified candidate immune exposures from TCR beta sequences and from how often those sequences occurred across donors.

General study outcomes and caveats: The cohort was sequenced for TCR beta chains only, and without alpha or paired-chain data the features that could be detected were limited. A later analysis reported that several top co-occurrence clusters appeared linked to parvovirus B19, influenza, CMV and Epstein-Barr virus. Because the 87-base-pair reads could not distinguish some IMGT-functional V segments, including TRBV6-2 and TRBV6-3, those segments were excluded. HLA typing was unavailable for some donors at each locus, so association tests used only the typed subset. The study listed 150 to 200 TCR beta chains as associated with cytomegalovirus. Across donors, most TCR sequences were observed very rarely, whereas some public TCRs were present in many individuals. A later genetic analysis reported fewer N-insertions in productive TCRs among donors in an Asian-associated ancestry cluster than the roughly 700-donor mean. The authors suggested that the approach could potentially be extended to other disease states and immunological phenotypes. A cluster of highly shared sequence variants was judged likely to represent a technical artifact of the sequencing pipeline. A later genetic analysis associated a missense DCLRE1C variant with V-gene and J-gene trimming of TCR beta chains, and an independent cohort replicated the association. In a later analysis, HLA-associated TCR beta chains were found to be more clonally expanded and to have lower generation probabilities than equally common non-associated chains. CMV serostatus was the only immune exposure information available for the cohort. A few of the identified cytomegalovirus-associated TCR beta chains were confirmed in vitro to be specific for cytomegalovirus antigens. At a false discovery rate of 0.05, a later analysis linked under 20,000 TCR beta sequences to specific HLA alleles. In a later analysis, TCR association rates were found to vary across HLA loci, with the most associated TCRs seen for DRB1 alleles and the fewest for HLA-C alleles. Cytomegalovirus status was reported to be diagnosed by the classifier with high specificity and sensitivity in both the original and validation cohorts. A further reported finding was that TCR beta sequences accurately predicted the HLA-A and HLA-B alleles for most subjects in the first cohort. When HLA alleles, especially DR and DQ, strongly co-occurred, attributing TCR associations to individual alleles was difficult. Because counts were too low, about 17 rarely observed V segments, including chromosome 9 orphons, were excluded from the earlier analysis of some 590 of the donors. Linkage disequilibrium might explain the correlated functional status among segregating V segments, but an unknown experimental factor could not be ruled out. A later analysis found that most CMV-associated TCR beta chains appeared HLA-restricted, with HLA associations seemingly driven largely by CMV exposure. Broadly in line with IMGT annotations, most TCR beta V segments showed up in productive rearrangements about 90% or about 30% of the time in an earlier analysis of under 700 of the donors. Sequencing depth was assumed to be roughly uniform across donors in the presence/absence analyses, though that assumption may not hold.

The cohort was made up of roughly 670 healthy bone marrow donors. All cohort members were sampled while nominally healthy, although unrecorded immune exposures were likely present. The donor was CMV seropositive and was included in the group of 250 to 300 seropositive cohort members. Every donor gave a peripheral blood sample, and the peripheral blood mononuclear cells from that sample were used for TCR beta sequencing. The Qiagen DNeasy Blood Extraction Kit was used to extract genomic DNA from the blood cell samples. This receptor was taken from a woman aged 25 to 39 in good health and CMV-seropositive. The rearrangement combines TRBV19 with TRBJ2-7, with TRBD2 identical over 7 junction bases. The specimen sequenced was PBMCs. The encoded CDR3 is CASSPWGGYEQYF. At the DNA level, the sequence is TGTGCCAGTAGTCCATGGGGGGGCTACGAGCAGTACTTC.